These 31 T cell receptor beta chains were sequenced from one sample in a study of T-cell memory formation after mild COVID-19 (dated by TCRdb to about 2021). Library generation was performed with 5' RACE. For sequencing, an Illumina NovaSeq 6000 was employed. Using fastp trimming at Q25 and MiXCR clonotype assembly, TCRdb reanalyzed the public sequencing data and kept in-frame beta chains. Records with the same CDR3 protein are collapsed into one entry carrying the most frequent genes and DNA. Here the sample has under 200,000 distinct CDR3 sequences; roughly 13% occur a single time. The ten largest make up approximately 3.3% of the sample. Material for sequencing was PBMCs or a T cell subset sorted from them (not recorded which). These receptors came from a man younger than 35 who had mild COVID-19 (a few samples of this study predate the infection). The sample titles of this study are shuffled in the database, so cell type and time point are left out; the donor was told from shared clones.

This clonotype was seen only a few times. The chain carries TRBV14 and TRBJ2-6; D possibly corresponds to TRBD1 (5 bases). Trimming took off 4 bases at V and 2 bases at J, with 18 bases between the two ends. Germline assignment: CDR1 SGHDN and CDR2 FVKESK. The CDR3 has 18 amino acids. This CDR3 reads CASSLPGSSGPGANVLTF. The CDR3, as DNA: TGTGCCAGCAGCCTCCCAGGGTCTAGTGGCCCTGGGGCCAACGTCCTGACTTTC. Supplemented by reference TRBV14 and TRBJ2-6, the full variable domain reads EAGVTQFPSHSVIEKGQTVTLRCDPISGHDNLYWYRRVMGKEIKFLLHFVKESKQDESGMPNNRFLAERTGGTYSTLKVQPAELEDSGVYFCASSLPGSSGPGANVLTFGAGSRLTVL.

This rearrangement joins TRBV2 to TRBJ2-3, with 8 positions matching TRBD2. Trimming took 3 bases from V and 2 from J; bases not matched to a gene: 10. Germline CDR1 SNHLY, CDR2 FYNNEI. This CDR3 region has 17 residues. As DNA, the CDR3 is TGTGCCAGCAGTGAGGGGGGCCTAGCGGGTACCACAGATACGCAGTATTTT. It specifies CASSEGGLAGTTDTQYF.

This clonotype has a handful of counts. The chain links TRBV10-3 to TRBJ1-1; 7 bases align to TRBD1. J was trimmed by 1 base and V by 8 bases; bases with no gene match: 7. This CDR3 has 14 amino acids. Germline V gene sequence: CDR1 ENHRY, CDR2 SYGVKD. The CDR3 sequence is CAIGRTGENTEAFF. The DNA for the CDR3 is TGTGCCATCGGTCGTACAGGGGAGAACACTGAAGCTTTCTTT.

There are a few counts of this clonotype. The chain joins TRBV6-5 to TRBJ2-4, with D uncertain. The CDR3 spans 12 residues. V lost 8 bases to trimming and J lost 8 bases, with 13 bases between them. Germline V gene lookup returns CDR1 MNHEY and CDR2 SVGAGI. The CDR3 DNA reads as TGTGCCAGCTCCCCGGACGCAGACATTCAGTACTTC. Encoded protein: CASSPDADIQYF.

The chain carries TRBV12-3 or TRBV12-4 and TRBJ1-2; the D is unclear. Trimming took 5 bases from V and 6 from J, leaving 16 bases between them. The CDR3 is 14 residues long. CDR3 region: CASSPRSGGNGYTF. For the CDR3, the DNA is TGTGCCAGCAGTCCTCGGTCTGGCGGCAATGGCTACACCTTC.

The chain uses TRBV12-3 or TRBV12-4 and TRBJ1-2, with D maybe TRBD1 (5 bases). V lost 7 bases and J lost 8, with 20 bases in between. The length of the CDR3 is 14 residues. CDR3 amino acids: CASNRDPGRGGYTF. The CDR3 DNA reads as TGTGCCAGCAACCGGGACCCGGGGCGGGGAGGCTACACCTTC.

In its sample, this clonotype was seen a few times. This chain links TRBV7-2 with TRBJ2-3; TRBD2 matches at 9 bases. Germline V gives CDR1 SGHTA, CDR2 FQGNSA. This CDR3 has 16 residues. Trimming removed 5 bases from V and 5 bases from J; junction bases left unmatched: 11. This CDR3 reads CASSPTAGGPVDTQYF. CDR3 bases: TGTGCCAGCAGCCCCACGGCGGGGGGGCCGGTAGATACGCAGTATTTT. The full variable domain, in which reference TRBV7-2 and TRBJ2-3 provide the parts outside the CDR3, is GAGVSQSPSNKVTEKGKDVELRCDPISGHTALYWYRQSLGQGLEFLIYFQGNSAPDKSGLPSDRFSAERTGGSVSTLTIQRTQQEDSAVYLCASSPTAGGPVDTQYFGPGTRLTVL.

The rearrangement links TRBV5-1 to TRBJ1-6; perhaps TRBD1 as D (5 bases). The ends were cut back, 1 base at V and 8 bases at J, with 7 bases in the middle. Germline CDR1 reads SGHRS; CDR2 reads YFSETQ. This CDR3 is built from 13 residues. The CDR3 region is CASSLSGDSPLHF. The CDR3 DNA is TGCGCCAGCAGCTTGTCGGGGGATTCACCCCTCCACTTT.

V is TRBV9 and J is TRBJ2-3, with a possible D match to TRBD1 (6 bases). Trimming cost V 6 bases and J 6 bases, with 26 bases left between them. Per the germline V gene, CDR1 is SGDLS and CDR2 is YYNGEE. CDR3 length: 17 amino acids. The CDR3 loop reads CASNRVSGPYQGDTQYF. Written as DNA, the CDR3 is TGTGCCAGCAATCGAGTGAGCGGCCCTTATCAGGGGGATACGCAGTATTTT.

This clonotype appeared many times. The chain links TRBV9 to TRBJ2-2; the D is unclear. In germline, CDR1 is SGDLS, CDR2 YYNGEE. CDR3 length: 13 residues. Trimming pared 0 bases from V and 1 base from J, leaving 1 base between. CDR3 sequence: CASSVENTGELFF. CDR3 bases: TGTGCCAGCAGCGTAGAGAACACCGGGGAGCTGTTTTTT.

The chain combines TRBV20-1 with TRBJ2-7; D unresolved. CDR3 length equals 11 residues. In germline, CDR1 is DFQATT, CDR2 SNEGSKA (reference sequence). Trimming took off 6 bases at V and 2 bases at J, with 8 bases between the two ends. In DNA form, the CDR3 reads TGCAGTGCCCCCACCCCCTACGAGCAGTACTTC. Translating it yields CSAPTPYEQYF.

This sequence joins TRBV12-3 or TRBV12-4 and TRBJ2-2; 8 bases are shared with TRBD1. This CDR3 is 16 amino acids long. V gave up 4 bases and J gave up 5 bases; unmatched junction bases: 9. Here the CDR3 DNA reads TGTGCCAGCAGTTCCCGTCAGGGGGCACTGACCGGGGAGCTGTTTTTT. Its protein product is CASSSRQGALTGELFF.

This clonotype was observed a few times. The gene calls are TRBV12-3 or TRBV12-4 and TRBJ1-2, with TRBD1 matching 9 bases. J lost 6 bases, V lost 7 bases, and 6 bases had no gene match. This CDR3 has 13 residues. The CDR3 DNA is TGTGCCAGCACCGACAGGGGGGTTGATGGCTACACCTTC. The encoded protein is CASTDRGVDGYTF.

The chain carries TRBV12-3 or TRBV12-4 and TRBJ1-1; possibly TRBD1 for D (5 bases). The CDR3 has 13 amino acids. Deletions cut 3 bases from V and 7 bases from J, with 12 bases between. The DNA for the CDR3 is TGTGCCAGCAGTTTTGCGGGGGTTCTTGAAGCTTTCTTT. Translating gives CASSFAGVLEAFF.

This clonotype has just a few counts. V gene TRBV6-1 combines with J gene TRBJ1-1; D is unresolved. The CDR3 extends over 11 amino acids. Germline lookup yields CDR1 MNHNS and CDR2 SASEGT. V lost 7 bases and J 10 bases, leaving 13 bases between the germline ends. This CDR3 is CASMYGVPAFF. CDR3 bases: TGTGCCAGCATGTACGGGGTCCCAGCTTTCTTT.

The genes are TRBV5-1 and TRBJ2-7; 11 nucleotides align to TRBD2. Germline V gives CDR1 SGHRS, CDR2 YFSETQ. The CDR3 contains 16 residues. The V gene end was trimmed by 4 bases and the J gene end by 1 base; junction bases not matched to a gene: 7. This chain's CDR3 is CASSLGTSGRSYEQYF. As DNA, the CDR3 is TGCGCCAGCAGCCTAGGGACTAGCGGAAGATCCTACGAGCAGTACTTC.

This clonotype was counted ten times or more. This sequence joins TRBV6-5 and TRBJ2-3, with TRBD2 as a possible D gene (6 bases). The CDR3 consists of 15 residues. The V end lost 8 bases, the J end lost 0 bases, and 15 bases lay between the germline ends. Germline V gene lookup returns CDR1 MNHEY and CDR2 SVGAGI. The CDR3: CASRLGVTSTDTQYF. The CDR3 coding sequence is TGTGCCAGCCGACTAGGGGTGACTAGCACAGATACGCAGTATTTT.

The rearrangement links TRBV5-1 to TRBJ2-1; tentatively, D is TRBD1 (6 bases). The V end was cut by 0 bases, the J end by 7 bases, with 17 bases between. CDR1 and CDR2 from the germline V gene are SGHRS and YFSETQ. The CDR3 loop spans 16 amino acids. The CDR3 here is CASSLAIGSGVNEQFF. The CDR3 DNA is TGCGCCAGCAGCTTGGCCATAGGATCAGGGGTGAATGAGCAGTTCTTC.

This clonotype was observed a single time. The CDR3 reads CASSLAFRGNYGYTF. Written as DNA, the CDR3 is TGTGCCAGCAGCTTAGCCTTTCGGGGGAACTATGGCTACACCTTC. The gene calls are TRBV11-2 and TRBJ1-2; TRBD1 is a possible D gene (5 bases). The CDR3 has 15 residues. Germline V CDR1 and CDR2: SGHAT, FQNNGV. The V and J ends lost 1 base and 2 bases respectively, with 11 bases between them.

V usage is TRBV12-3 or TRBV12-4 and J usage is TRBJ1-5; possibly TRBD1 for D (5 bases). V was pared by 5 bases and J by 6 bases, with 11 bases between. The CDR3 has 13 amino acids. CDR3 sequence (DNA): TGTGCCAGCAGTCCACAGGTGGGTCAGCCCCAGCATTTT. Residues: CASSPQVGQPQHF.

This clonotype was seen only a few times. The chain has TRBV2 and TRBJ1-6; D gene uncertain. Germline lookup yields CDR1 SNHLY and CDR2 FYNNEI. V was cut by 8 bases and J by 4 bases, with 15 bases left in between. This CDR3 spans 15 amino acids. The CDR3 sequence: CASSTRTLYNSPLHF. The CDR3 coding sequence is TGTGCCAGCTCTACCCGGACTTTATATAATTCACCCCTCCACTTT.

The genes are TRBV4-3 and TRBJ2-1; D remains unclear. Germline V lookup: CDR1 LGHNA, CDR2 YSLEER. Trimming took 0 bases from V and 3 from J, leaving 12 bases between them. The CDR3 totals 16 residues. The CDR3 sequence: CASSQDYQRDYNEQFF. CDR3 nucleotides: TGCGCCAGCAGCCAAGATTACCAGCGCGACTACAATGAGCAGTTCTTC.

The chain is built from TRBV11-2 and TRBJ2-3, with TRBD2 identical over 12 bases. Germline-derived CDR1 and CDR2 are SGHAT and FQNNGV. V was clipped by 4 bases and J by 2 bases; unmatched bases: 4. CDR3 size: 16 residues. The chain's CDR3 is CASSSLAGGFTDTQYF. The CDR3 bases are TGTGCCAGCAGCTCACTAGCGGGGGGTTTCACAGATACGCAGTATTTT.

Here the CDR3 reads CASSLTSGSANTGELFF. CDR3 coding DNA: TGCGCCAGCAGCCTCACTAGCGGATCCGCGAACACCGGGGAGCTGTTTTTT. The chain carries TRBV4-1 and TRBJ2-2; 8 nucleotides match TRBD2. CDR1 MGHRA and CDR2 YSYEKL come from the germline V gene. J was trimmed by 0 bases and V by 4 bases; bases with no gene match: 7. This CDR3 contains 17 residues.

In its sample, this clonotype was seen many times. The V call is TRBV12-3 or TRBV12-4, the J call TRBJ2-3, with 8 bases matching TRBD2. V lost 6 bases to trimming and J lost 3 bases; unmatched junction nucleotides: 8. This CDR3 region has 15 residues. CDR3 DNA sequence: TGTGCCAGCAGGCCCCCGGGACTAGAAACAGATACGCAGTATTTT. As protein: CASRPPGLETDTQYF.

The CDR3 loop reads CASSVGKTSGYNEQFF. The CDR3, as DNA: TGTGCCAGCAGCGTAGGGAAGACTAGCGGCTACAATGAGCAGTTCTTC. The rearrangement joins TRBV9 to TRBJ2-1; 9 bases map to TRBD2. J was trimmed by 3 bases and V by 0 bases; bases with no gene match: 4. The V gene's germline CDR1 is SGDLS and CDR2 YYNGEE. CDR3 length: 16 amino acids.

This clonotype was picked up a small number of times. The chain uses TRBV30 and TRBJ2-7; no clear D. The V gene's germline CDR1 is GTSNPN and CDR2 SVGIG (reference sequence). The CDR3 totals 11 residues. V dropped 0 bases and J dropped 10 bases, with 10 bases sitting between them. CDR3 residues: CAWSVQDPQYF. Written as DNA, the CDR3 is TGTGCCTGGAGTGTACAAGATCCTCAGTACTTC.

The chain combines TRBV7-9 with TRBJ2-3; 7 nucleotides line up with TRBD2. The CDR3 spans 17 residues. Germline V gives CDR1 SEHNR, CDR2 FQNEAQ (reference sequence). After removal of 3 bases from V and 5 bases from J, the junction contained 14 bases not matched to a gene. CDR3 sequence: CASSFGTTSPGGDTQYF. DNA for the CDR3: TGTGCCAGCAGCTTCGGGACGACTAGCCCGGGTGGAGATACGCAGTATTTT.

This CDR3 reads CASRHPGVSSYNEQFF. CDR3 coding DNA: TGTGCCAGCAGGCATCCAGGGGTGAGCTCCTACAATGAGCAGTTCTTC. The chain uses TRBV28 and TRBJ2-1; weak D call: TRBD1 (6 bases). This CDR3 spans 16 amino acids. Germline CDR1 is MDHEN and CDR2 is SYDVKM. V lost 6 bases to trimming and J lost 0 bases, with 15 bases between them. Drawing the rest from reference TRBV28 and TRBJ2-1, the complete variable domain is DVKVTQSSRYLVKRTGEKVFLECVQDMDHENMFWYRQDPGLGLRLIYFSYDVKMKEKGDIPEGYSVSREKKERFSLILESASTNQTSMYLCASRHPGVSSYNEQFFGPGTRLTVL.

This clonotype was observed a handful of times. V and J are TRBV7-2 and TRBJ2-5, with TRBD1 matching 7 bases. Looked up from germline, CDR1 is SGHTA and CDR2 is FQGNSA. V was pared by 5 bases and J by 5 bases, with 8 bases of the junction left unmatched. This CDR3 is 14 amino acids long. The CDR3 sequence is CASSPMGQSETQYF. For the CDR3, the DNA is TGTGCCAGCAGCCCGATGGGACAGTCGGAGACCCAGTACTTC.

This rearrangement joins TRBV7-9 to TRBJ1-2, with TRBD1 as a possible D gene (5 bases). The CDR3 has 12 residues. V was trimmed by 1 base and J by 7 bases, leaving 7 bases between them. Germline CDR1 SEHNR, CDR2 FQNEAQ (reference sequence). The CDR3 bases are TGTGCCAGCAGCTTAGTCAGGGCTGGCTACACCTTC. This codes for CASSLVRAGYTF.